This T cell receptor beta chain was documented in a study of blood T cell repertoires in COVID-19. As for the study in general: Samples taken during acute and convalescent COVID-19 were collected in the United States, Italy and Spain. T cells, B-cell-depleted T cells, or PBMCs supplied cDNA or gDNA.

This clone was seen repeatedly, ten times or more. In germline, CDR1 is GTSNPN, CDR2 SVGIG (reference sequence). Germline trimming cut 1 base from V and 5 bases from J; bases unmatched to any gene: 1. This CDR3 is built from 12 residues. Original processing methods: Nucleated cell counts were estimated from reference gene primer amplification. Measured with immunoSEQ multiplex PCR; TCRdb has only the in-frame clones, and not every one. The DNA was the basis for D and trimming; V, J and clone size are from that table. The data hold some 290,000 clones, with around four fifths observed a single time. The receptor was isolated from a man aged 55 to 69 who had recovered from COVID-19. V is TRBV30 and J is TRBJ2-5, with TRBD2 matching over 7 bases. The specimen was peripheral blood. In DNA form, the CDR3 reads TGTGCCTGGAGTGGCGGGAGCGAGACCCAGTACTTC. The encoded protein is CAWSGGSETQYF.